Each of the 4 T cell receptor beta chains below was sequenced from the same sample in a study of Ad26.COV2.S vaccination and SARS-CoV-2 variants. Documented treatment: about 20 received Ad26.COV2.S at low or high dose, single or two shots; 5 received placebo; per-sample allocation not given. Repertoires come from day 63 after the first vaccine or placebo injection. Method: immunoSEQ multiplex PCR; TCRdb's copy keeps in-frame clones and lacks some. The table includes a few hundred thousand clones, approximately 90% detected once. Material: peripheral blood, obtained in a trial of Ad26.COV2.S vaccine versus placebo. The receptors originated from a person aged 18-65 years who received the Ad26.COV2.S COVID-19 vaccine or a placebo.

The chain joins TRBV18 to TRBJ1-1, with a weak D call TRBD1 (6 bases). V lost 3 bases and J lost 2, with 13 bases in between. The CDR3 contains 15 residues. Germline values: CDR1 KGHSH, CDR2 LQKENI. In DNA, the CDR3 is TGTGCCAGCTCACCCGTCAGGACAGAAAACACTGAAGCTTTCTTT. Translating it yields CASSPVRTENTEAFF.

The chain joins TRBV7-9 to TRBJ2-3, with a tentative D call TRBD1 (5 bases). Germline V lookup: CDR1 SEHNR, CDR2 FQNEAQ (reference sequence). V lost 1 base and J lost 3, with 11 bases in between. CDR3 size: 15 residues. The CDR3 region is CASSLGIGETDTQYF. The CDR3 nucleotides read TGTGCCAGCAGCTTAGGGATAGGGGAAACAGATACGCAGTATTTT.

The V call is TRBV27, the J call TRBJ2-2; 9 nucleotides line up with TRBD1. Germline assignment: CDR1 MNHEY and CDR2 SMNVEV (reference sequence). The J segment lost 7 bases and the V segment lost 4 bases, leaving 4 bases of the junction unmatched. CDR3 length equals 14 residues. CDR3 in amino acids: CASSSQGAVGELFF. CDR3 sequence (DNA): TGTGCCAGCAGTTCACAGGGGGCCGTCGGGGAGCTGTTTTTT.

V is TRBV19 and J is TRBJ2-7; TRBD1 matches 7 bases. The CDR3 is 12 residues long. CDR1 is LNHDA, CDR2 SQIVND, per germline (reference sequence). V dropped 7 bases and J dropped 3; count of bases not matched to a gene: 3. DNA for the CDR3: TGTGCCAGTAATACAGGGGACTACGAGCAGTACTTC. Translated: CASNTGDYEQYF.